This TCR beta chain was profiled in a study of blood T cell repertoires in COVID-19. Profiling relied on immunoSEQ multiplex PCR, and the TCRdb table lists in-frame clones only, not all of them. The data hold under 300,000 clones, with 75% to 95% observed a single time. V lost 3 bases, J lost 3 bases, and 11 bases lay in between. The CDR3 runs 14 residues. Germline loops: CDR1 LGHNA, CDR2 YSLEER. V is TRBV4-3 and J is TRBJ1-2; unclear D gene. Sequencing was done on a sample of PBMCs or T cells enriched from blood (not recorded which). The sequence was collected from a woman under 30 who had recovered from COVID-19. CDR3 coding DNA: TGCGCCAGCAGCCAGACGGGATTGGACTATGGCTACACCTTC. Translation: CASSQTGLDYGYTF.